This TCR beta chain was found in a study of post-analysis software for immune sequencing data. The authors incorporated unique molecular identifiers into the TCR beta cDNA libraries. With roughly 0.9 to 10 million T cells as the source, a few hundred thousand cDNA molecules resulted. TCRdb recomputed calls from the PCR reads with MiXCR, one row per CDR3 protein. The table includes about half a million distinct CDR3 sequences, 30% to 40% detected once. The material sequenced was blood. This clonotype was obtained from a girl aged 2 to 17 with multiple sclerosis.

The CDR3 DNA reads TGCGCCAGCAGCTTGGGAGGGGCCCCCCAGGAGCAGTACTTC. Protein product: CASSLGGAPQEQYF. V gene TRBV5-1 combines with J gene TRBJ2-4, with D perhaps matching TRBD1 or TRBD2 (5 bases each). Trimming pared 0 bases from V and 13 bases from J, leaving 17 bases between. The length of the CDR3 is 14 residues. The germline gives CDR1 SGHRS, CDR2 YFSETQ. The whole variable domain, remainder taken from reference TRBV5-1 and TRBJ2-4, is KAGVTQTPRYLIKTRGQQVTLSCSPISGHRSVSWYQQTPGQGLQFLFEYFSETQRNKGNFPGRFSGRQFSNSRSEMNVSTLELGDSALYLCASSLGGAPQEQYFGAGTRLSVL.